What follows is one T cell receptor (beta chain) and its context. These data are taken from a study of CD8 T cells in Susac syndrome. V lost 3 bases and J lost 4, with 12 bases in between. This CDR3 has 13 residues. In germline, CDR1 is SQVTM, CDR2 ANQGSEA. Random hexamers were used to reverse transcribe the RNA input (about 0.5 to 1 ug). TCRdb reanalysed the immunoSEQ multiplex PCR reads using MiXCR and keeps one entry per CDR3 protein. The sample consists of about 200,000 distinct CDR3 sequences, approximately 95% of them appearing once. The source is a human donor with multiple sclerosis. The material sequenced was CD4+ T cells from PBMCs. This chain connects TRBV29-1 to TRBJ2-5, with D possibly TRBD2 on 5 matching bases. The CDR3 protein is CSVDRGRGETQYF. DNA of the CDR3: TGCAGCGTTGATCGAGGGAGAGGAGAGACCCAGTACTTC.